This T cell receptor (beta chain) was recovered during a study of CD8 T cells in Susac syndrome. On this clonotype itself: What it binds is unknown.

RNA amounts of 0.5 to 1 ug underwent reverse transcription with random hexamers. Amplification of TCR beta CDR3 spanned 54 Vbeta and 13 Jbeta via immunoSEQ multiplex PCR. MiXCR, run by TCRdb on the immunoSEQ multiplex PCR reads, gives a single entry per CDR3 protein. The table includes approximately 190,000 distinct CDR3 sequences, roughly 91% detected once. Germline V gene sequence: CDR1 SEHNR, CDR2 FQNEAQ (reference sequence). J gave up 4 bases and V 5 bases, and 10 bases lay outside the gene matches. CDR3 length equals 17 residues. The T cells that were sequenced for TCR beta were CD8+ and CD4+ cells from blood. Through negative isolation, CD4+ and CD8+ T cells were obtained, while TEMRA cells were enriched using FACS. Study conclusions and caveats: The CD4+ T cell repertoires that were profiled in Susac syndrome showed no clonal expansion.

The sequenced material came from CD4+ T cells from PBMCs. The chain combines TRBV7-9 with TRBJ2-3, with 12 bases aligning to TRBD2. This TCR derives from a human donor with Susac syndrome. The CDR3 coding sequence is TGTGCCAGCAGCCCTGCCTGGACTAGCGGGGTGGCAGATACGCAGTATTTT. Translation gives CASSPAWTSGVADTQYF.